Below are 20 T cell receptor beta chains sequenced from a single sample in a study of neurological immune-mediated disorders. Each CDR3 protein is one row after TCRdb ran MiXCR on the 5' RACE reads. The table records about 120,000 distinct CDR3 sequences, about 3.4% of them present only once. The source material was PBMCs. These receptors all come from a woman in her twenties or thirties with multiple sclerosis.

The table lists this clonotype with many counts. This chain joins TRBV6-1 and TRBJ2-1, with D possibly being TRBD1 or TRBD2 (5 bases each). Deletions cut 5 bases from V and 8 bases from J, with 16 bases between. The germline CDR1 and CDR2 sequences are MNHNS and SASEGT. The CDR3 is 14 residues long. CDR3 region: CASSHPGTGDEQFF. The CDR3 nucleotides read TGTGCCAGCAGTCATCCGGGGACGGGCGATGAGCAGTTCTTC.

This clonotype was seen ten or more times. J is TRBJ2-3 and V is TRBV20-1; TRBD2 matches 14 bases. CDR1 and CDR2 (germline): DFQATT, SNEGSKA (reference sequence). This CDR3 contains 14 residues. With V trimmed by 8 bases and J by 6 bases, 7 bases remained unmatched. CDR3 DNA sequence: TGCAGTTCCGGACTAGCGGGAGGAAGGGATACGCAGTATTTT. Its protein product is CSSGLAGGRDTQYF.

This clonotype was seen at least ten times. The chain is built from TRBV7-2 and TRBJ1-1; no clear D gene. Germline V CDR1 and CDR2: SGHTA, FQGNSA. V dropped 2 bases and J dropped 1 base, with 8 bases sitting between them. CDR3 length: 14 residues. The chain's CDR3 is CASSLTTKNTEAFF. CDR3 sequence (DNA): TGTGCCAGCAGCTTAACCACAAAGAACACTGAAGCTTTCTTT.

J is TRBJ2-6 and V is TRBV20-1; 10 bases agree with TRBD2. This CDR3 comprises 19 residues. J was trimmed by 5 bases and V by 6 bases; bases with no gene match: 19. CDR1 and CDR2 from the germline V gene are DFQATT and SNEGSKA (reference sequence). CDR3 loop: CSALQRGGAGNKWANVLTF. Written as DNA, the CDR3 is TGCAGTGCCCTCCAGCGGGGGGGCGCTGGTAACAAATGGGCCAACGTCCTGACTTTC.

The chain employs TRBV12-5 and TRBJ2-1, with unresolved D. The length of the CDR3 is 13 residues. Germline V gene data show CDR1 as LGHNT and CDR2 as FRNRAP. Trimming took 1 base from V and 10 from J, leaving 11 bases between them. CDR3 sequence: CASGLAGYREQFF. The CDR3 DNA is TGTGCTAGTGGTTTGGCCGGGTACCGGGAGCAGTTCTTC. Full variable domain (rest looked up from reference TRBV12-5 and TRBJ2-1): DARVTQTPRHKVTEMGQEVTMRCQPILGHNTVFWYRQTMMQGLELLAYFRNRAPLDDSGMPKDRFSAEMPDATLATLKIQPSEPRDSAVYFCASGLAGYREQFFGPGTRLTVL.

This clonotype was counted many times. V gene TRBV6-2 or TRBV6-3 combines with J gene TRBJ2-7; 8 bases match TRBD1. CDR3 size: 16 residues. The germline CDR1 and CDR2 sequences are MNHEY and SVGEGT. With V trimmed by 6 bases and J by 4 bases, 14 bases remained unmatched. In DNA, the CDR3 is TGTGCCAGCAGGCCTCCCCGTTCCCAGGGGGCTTACGAGCAGTACTTC. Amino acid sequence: CASRPPRSQGAYEQYF.

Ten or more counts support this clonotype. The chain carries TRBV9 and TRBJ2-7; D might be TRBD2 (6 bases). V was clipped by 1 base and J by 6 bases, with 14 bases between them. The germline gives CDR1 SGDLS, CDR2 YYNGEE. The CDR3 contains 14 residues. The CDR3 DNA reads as TGTGCCAGCAGCGTATCTCCGCAGCGGGCCGAGCAGTACTTC. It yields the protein CASSVSPQRAEQYF.

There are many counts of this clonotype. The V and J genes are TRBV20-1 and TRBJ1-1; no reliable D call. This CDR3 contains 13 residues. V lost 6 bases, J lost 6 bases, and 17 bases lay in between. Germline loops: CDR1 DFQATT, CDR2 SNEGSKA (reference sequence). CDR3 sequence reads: CSARKRNSPEAFF. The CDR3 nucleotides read TGCAGTGCCAGAAAACGGAACAGTCCTGAAGCTTTCTTT.

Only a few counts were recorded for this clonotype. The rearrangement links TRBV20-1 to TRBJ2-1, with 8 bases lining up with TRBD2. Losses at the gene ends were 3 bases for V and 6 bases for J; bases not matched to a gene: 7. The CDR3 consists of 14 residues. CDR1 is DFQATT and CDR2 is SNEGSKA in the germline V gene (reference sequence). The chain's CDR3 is CSASRGGLRNEQFF. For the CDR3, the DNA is TGCAGTGCTAGTCGGGGGGGCCTTCGCAATGAGCAGTTCTTC.

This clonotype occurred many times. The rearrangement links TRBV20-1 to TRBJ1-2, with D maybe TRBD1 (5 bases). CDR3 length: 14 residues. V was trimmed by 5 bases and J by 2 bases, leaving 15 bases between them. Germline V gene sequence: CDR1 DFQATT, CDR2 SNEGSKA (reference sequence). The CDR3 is CSAPGGGTNYGYTF. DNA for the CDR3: TGCAGTGCTCCGGGGGGAGGGACCAACTATGGCTACACCTTC.

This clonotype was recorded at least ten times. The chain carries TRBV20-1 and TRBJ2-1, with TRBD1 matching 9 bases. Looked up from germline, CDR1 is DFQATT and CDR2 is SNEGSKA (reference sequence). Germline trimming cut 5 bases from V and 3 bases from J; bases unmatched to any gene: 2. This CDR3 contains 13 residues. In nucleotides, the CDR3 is TGCAGTGCTCGGGACAGGGACTACAATGAGCAGTTCTTC. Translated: CSARDRDYNEQFF.

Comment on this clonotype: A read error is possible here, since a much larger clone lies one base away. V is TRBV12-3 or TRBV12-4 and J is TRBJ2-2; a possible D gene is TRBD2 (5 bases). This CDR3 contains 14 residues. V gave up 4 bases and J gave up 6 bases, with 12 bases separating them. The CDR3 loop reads CASSYLEAAGELFF. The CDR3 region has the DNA TGTGCCAGCAGTTACTTAGAAGCGGCCGGGGAGCTGTTTTTT.

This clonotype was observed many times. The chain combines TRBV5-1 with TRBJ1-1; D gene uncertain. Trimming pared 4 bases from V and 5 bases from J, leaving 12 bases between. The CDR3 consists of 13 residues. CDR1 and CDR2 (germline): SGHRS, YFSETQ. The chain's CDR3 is CASSHSALTEAFF. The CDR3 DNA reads TGCGCCAGCAGCCACAGTGCCCTAACTGAAGCTTTCTTT. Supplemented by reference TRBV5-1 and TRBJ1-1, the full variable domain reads KAGVTQTPRYLIKTRGQQVTLSCSPISGHRSVSWYQQTPGQGLQFLFEYFSETQRNKGNFPGRFSGRQFSNSRSEMNVSTLELGDSALYLCASSHSALTEAFFGQGTRLTVV.

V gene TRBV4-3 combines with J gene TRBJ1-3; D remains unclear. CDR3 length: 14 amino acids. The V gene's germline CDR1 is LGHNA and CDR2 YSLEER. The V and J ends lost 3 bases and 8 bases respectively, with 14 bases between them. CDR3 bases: TGCGCCAGCAGCCAGGATCTTCTCGTGGACACCATATATTTT. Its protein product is CASSQDLLVDTIYF.

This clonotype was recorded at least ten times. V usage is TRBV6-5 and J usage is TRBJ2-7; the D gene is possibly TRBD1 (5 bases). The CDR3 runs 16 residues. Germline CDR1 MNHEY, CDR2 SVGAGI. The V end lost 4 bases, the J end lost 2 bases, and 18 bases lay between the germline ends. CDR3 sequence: CASSSRAGQSTYEQYF. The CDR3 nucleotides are TGTGCCAGCAGTTCCCGAGCAGGGCAGAGCACCTACGAGCAGTACTTC.

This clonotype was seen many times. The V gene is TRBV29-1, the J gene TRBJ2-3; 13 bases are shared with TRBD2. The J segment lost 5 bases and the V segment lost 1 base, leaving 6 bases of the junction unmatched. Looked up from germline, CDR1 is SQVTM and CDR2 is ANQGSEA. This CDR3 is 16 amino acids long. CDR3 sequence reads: CSVEGLAGGRKDTQYF. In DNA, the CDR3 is TGCAGCGTTGAAGGACTAGCGGGAGGACGGAAAGATACGCAGTATTTT.

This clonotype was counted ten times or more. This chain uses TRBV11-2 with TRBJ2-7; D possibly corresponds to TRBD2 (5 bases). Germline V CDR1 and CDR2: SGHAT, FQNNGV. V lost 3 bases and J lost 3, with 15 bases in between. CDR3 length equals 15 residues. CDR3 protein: CASSFGSAGFYEQYF. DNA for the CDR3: TGTGCCAGCAGCTTCGGTAGCGCGGGTTTCTACGAGCAGTACTTC.

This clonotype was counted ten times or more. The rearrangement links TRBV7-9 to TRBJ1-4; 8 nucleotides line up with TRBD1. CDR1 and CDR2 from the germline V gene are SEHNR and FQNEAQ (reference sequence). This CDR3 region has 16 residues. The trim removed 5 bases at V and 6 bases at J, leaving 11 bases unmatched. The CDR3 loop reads CASSRIDRGRDEKLFF. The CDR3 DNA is TGTGCCAGCAGCAGGATCGACAGGGGAAGGGATGAAAAACTGTTTTTT.

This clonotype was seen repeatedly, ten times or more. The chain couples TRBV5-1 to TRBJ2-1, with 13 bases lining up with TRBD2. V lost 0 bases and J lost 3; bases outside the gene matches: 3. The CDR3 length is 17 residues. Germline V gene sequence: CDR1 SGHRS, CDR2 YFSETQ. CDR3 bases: TGCGCCAGCAGCTTGGGGACTAGCGGGAGCTTCTACAATGAGCAGTTCTTC. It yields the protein CASSLGTSGSFYNEQFF.

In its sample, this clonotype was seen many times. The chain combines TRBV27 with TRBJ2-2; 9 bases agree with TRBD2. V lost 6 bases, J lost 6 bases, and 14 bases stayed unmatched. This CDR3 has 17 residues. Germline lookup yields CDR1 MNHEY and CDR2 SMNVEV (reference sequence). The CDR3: CASRPRVAGVSAGELFF. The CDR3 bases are TGTGCCAGCAGGCCTAGGGTAGCGGGAGTCTCTGCCGGGGAGCTGTTTTTT.